The entry below gives a single TCR beta chain sequence along with its context. The CDR3 is made up of 15 amino acids. From germline, CDR1 is SGHRS and CDR2 YFSETQ. The J segment lost 3 bases and the V segment lost 5 bases, leaving 10 bases of the junction unmatched. The sample comes from a study of T cell responses to AZD1222 COVID-19 vaccine. Repertoires were generated with immunoSEQ multiplex PCR, while TCRdb's copy carries only in-frame clones and drops some. The sample records more than 150,000 clones, approximately 90% being singletons. This receptor was obtained from an adult who received the AZD1222 COVID-19 vaccine. V and J are TRBV5-1 and TRBJ2-7, with TRBD1 matching 8 bases. Sequencing used peripheral blood, obtained 28 days after the second AZD1222 dose. CDR3 protein: CASRPRTGTRYEQYF. In DNA, the CDR3 is TGCGCCAGCAGACCTCGGACAGGGACTCGCTACGAGCAGTACTTC.